This T cell receptor (beta chain) was observed in a study of Tregs in tolerant kidney transplant recipients (dated by TCRdb to the late 2010s). Broadly, across the study: The study used TCRbeta sequencing to identify donor-specific regulatory T cells before combined kidney and bone marrow transplantation, then tracked those cells after transplant. In a few healthy controls, several methods of expanding Tregs specific for an allogeneic donor were compared by TCRbeta repertoire sequencing.

Looking up the germline V gene (reference sequence) yields CDR1 MNHNY and CDR2 SVGAGI. The CDR3 has 14 amino acids, counting the end cysteine and phenylalanine. Only CDR3 DNA remains: 42 bases, in frame from the first base. The germline V and J ends show losses of 6 bases and 5 bases respectively, and no gene match explains 9 bases of the junction. For TCRbeta CDR3 sequencing, genomic DNA from the sorted cells was extracted using the QIAGEN DNeasy Blood and Tissue Kit. Through immunoSEQ, high-throughput TCRbeta CDR3 sequencing was done commercially, including PCR amplification with internal controls and bias correction. From the authors' description of their analysis: Unique productive TCRbeta sequences were defined by CDR3 nucleotide sequence where primers matched, and otherwise by CDR3 amino acid sequence together with Vbeta and Jbeta genes. To correct sorting error, sequences shared between sorted populations at a frequency ratio of 2:1 or less were removed; the rest were assigned to the higher population. A sequence was defined as donor-reactive if the sequence was expanded at least 5-fold in CFSE-low cells compared with unstimulated cells and had a frequency of at least 0.01% in CFSE-low cells. Repertoire divergence was quantified by Jensen-Shannon divergence calculated from the top 100 TCRbeta sequences ranked by frequency. When a sample had multiple sequencing runs, each run was corrected for sorting error separately and the runs were then pooled. In TCRdb, the immuneACCESS table is reduced to in-frame sequences with V and J assigned. These tables do not hold every clone; where another copy was compared, an unresolved V gene accounts for under half, and the others remain unexplained. That table is the source of V, J and clone size, and D and trimming were worked out from the DNA. Across this sample there are some 240,000 clones, with around 82% seen only once. Around 0.64% of the sample comes from the top ten.

Overall results and qualifications from the work: Biological reproducibility was not directly addressed, though technical replication error appeared minimal. Because only a small number of patients were included, the study had limitations, and the results will need to be validated in larger populations as well as under other immunosuppression protocols. The most biologically relevant and donor-specific TCRbeta repertoire appeared to be identified by expanding Tregs with activated donor B cells.

On this clone itself: It lacks a known antigen. No base qualities exist here, and no much larger clone lies one base off it.

Thawed PBMCs were FACS-sorted into unstimulated Tregs (CD4+CD25+CD127-), CD4+ non-Tregs (CD4+CD25-), CD4 cells and CD8 cells. Healthy control blood came either as purchased buffy coats or from healthy volunteers. Healthy control blood was processed to PBMCs with a Ficoll density gradient and then cryopreserved, whereas patient PBMCs were collected both before and after transplant. The rearrangement joined TRBV6-6 to TRBJ2-5; 7 junctional bases match TRBD2. The receptor's source is a human donor in good health. Material: CD4+ T cells from blood. The sequence in DNA is TGTGCCAGCAGCCCTCGGAGGGAGGGGGAGACCCAGTACTTC. Translated, this is CASSPRREGETQYF.